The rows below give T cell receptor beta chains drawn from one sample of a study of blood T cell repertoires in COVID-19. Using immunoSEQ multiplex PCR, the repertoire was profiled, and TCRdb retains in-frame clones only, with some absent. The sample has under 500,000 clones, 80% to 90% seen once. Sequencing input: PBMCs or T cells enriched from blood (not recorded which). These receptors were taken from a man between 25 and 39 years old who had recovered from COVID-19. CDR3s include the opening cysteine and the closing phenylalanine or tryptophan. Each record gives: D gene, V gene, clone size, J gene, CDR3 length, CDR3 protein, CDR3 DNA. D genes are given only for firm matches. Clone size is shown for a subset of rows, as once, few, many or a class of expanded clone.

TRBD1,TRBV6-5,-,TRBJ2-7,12,CASRAGQGQQYF,TGTGCCAGCAGAGCAGGACAGGGTCAGCAGTACTTC
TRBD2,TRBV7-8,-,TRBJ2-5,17,CASSPPRTSGIRETQYF,TGTGCCAGCAGCCCACCCCGGACTAGCGGGATTAGGGAGACCCAGTACTTC
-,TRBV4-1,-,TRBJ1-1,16,CASSQDDRSGDTEAFF,TGCGCCAGCAGCCAAGATGATCGTTCAGGGGACACTGAAGCTTTCTTT
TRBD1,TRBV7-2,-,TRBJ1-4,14,CASSDGTGIEKLFF,TGTGCCAGCAGCGATGGGACAGGGATTGAAAAACTGTTTTTT
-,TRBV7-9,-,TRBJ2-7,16,CASSLAGGSLTHEQYF,TGTGCCAGCAGCTTAGCGGGAGGCTCCCTCACCCACGAGCAGTACTTC
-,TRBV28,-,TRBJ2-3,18,CASSPVLGANPIADTQYF,TGTGCCAGCAGTCCCGTCCTGGGCGCCAACCCAATCGCGGATACGCAGTATTTT
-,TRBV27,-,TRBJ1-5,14,CASSFERGNQPQHF,TGTGCCAGCAGTTTCGAGCGGGGCAATCAGCCCCAGCATTTT
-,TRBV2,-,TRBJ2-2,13,CAKRQVNTGELFF,TGTGCCAAACGACAGGTTAACACCGGGGAGCTGTTTTTT
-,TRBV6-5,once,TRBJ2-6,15,CASYRISSGANVLTF,TGTGCCAGCTACCGAATTAGCTCTGGGGCCAACGTCCTGACTTTC
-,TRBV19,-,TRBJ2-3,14,CASTAQLAADTQYF,TGTGCCAGTACCGCCCAATTAGCGGCAGATACGCAGTATTTT
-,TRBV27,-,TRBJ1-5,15,CASSFGTGGNQPQHF,TGTGCCAGCAGTTTCGGGACTGGGGGCAATCAGCCCCAGCATTTT
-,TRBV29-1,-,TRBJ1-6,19,CSAIHIPGPGWGGDSPLHF,TGCAGCGCAATCCATATCCCGGGACCGGGGTGGGGGGGGGACTCACCCCTCCACTTT
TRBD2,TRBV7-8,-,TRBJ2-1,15,CASSKSGSSNNEQFF,TGTGCCAGCAGCAAAAGCGGGAGCAGCAACAATGAGCAGTTCTTC
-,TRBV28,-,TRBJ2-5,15,CASSSPWDNQETQYF,TGTGCCAGCAGTTCGCCCTGGGACAACCAAGAGACCCAGTACTTC
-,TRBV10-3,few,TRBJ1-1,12,CAISPGNTEAFF,TGTGCCATCTCTCCAGGGAACACTGAAGCTTTCTTT
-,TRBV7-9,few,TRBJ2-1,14,CASSSGGLYNEQFF,TGTGCCAGCAGCTCCGGAGGGCTTTACAATGAGCAGTTCTTC
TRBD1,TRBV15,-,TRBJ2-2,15,CATSRPQGAAGELFF,TGTGCCACCAGCAGACCTCAGGGGGCAGCCGGGGAGCTGTTTTTT
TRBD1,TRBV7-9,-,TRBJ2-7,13,CASSPPTGSEQYF,TGTGCCAGCAGTCCTCCGACAGGGTCCGAGCAGTACTTC